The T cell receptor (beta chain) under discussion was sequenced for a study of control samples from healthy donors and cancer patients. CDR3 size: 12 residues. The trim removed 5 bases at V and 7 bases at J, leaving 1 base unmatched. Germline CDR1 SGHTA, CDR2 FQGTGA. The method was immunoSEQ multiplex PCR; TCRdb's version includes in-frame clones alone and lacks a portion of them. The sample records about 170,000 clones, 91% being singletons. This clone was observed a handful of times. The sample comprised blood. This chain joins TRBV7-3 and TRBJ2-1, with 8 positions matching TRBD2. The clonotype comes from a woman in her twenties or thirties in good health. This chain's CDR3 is CASSPGGNEQFF. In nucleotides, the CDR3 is TGTGCCAGCAGCCCGGGGGGGAATGAGCAGTTCTTC.